One and the same sample provided the 10 T cell receptor beta chains below, sequenced in a study of neurological immune-mediated disorders. TCRdb passed the 5' RACE reads through MiXCR, listing each CDR3 protein once. Among tens of thousands of distinct CDR3 sequences listed, roughly 4.8% were seen once. The sample comprised PBMCs. These receptor sequences come from a young man with multiple sclerosis.

Ten or more counts support this clonotype. This chain connects TRBV12-3 or TRBV12-4 to TRBJ1-1; TRBD1 aligns across 7 bases. CDR3 length: 13 residues. V shed 2 bases, J shed 10 bases, and the junction held 7 bases outside the gene matches. The CDR3 sequence: CASSLYDRARAFF. Here the CDR3 DNA reads TGTGCCAGCAGTTTATATGACAGGGCGCGAGCTTTCTTT.

Ten or more counts support this clonotype. The V call is TRBV20-1, the J call TRBJ2-3; D call uncertain. Germline assignment: CDR1 DFQATT and CDR2 SNEGSKA (reference sequence). Trimming shortened V by 5 bases and J by 2 bases, and 14 bases separated the two germline ends. The CDR3 length is 14 residues. CDR3 loop: CSADPVLPTDTQYF. Here the CDR3 DNA reads TGCAGTGCTGACCCGGTTCTTCCCACAGATACGCAGTATTTT.

This clonotype was seen at least ten times. The J gene is TRBJ1-1, the V gene TRBV3-1, with D perhaps matching TRBD1 (6 bases). V was cut by 4 bases and J by 5 bases, with 8 bases left in between. The CDR3 runs to 12 residues. Germline V gene lookup returns CDR1 LGHDT and CDR2 YNNKEL (reference sequence). CDR3 region: CASSRGATEAFF. CDR3 DNA: TGTGCCAGCAGCCGGGGGGCAACTGAAGCTTTCTTT.

This clonotype was seen a few times. This could be a read error, since a much larger clone is one nucleotide away. The chain has TRBV6-6 and TRBJ1-5; a possible D gene is TRBD1 (6 bases). There are 14 residues in the CDR3. From germline, CDR1 is MNHNY and CDR2 SVGAGI (reference sequence). V lost 7 bases and J 4 bases, leaving 14 bases between the germline ends. CDR3 residues: CASTPGTTNQPQHF. CDR3 nucleotides: TGTGCCAGCACCCCCGGGACAACGAATCAGCCCCAGCATTTT.

The chain links TRBV5-1 to TRBJ1-2; 9 nucleotides line up with TRBD1. J lost 1 base, V lost 3 bases, and 7 bases had no gene match. CDR3 length: 16 amino acids. CDR1 and CDR2 (germline): SGHRS, YFSETQ. CDR3 in amino acids: CASSSPGQGYNYGYTF. CDR3 nucleotide sequence: TGCGCCAGCAGCTCGCCGGGACAGGGTTATAACTATGGCTACACCTTC.

Note on this clonotype: The junction departs from the called germline gene at one end, perhaps through a read error. The CDR3 protein is CASSLGGAGKKIQYF. The DNA for the CDR3 is TGCGCCAGCAGTTTAGGGGGCGCGGGCAAAAAAATTCAGTACTTC. The chain uses TRBV10-1 and TRBJ2-4, with TRBD1 identical over 7 bases. The CDR3 contains 15 residues. Germline CDR1 WNHNN, CDR2 SYGVQD (reference sequence).

This clonotype appeared a few times. The chain links TRBV3-1 to TRBJ2-7; D not certain. Germline lookup yields CDR1 LGHDT and CDR2 YNNKEL (reference sequence). V lost 0 bases to trimming and J lost 5 bases, with 14 bases between them. This CDR3 comprises 15 residues. The CDR3 nucleotides read TGTGCCAGCAGCCAAGATAGGACGACTCCCCACGAGCAGTACGTC. It translates to CASSQDRTTPHEQYV.

In its sample, this clonotype was seen many times. The CDR3 spells CASRDRASNTGELFF. CDR3 nucleotide sequence: TGCGCCAGCAGAGACAGGGCGAGTAACACCGGGGAGCTGTTTTTT. V usage is TRBV5-1 and J usage is TRBJ2-2; TRBD1 matches 7 bases. Germline values: CDR1 SGHRS, CDR2 YFSETQ. The CDR3 is made up of 15 amino acids. The trim removed 5 bases at V and 2 bases at J, leaving 6 bases unmatched.

A few counts support this clonotype. This chain uses TRBV4-1 with TRBJ2-2; D is undetermined. This CDR3 is built from 13 residues. CDR1 is MGHRA, CDR2 YSYEKL, per germline. V was trimmed by 0 bases and J by 3 bases, leaving 2 bases between them. The CDR3 is CASSQDYTGELFF. CDR3 nucleotides: TGCGCCAGCAGCCAAGACTACACCGGGGAGCTGTTTTTT.

The rearrangement links TRBV29-1 to TRBJ2-1, with 8 bases lining up with TRBD1. CDR1 and CDR2 (germline): SQVTM, ANQGSEA. The CDR3 is 13 residues long. V was clipped by 6 bases and J by 1 base; unmatched bases: 2. CDR3 bases: TGCAGCGTACAGGGGGGATCCTACAATGAGCAGTTCTTC. Amino acids: CSVQGGSYNEQFF.